This T cell receptor (beta chain) was recorded in a study of T cells after yellow fever vaccination. In the study overall: Preparation used SMART-Seq v4 Ultra Low Input for the low-cell-number fractions.

This clonotype was found a few times. It was through 5'RACE template switching that TCR cDNA was made, with a universal primer site and UMIs added. TCRdb processed the 5' RACE reads anew with MiXCR; each CDR3 protein has one entry. The data show about 320,000 distinct CDR3 sequences, around 7.3% seen once. The CDR3 totals 14 residues. From germline, CDR1 is LNHDA and CDR2 SQIVND (reference sequence). V lost 2 bases and J lost 4, with 9 bases in between. The receptor was isolated from a man in his late teens or twenties who received the YFV17D yellow fever vaccine. The gene calls are TRBV19 and TRBJ2-1; D may match TRBD1 or TRBD2 (6 bases each). The sample was PBMCs, taken more than 40 days after the first yellow fever vaccination. CDR3 sequence reads: CASSILGGYNEQFF. In nucleotides, the CDR3 is TGTGCCAGTAGTATATTAGGGGGGTACAATGAGCAGTTCTTC. Based on the CDR3 plus reference TRBV19 and TRBJ2-1, the full variable domain is DGGITQSPKYLFRKEGQNVTLSCEQNLNHDAMYWYRQDPGQGLRLIYYSQIVNDFQKGDIAEGYSVSREKKESFPLTVTSAQKNPTAFYLCASSILGGYNEQFFGPGTRLTVL.